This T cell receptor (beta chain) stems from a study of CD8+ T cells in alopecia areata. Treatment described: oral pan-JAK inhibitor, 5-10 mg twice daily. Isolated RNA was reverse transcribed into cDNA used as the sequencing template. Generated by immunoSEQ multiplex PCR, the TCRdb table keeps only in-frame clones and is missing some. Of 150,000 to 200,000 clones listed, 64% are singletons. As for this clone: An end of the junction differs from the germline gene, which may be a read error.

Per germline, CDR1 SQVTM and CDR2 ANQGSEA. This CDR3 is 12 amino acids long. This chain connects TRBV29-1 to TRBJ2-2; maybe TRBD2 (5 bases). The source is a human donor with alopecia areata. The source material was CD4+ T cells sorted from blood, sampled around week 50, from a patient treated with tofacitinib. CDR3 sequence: CSVEGGTGKLFF. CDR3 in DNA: TGCAGCGTTGAAGGGGGAACCGGGAAGCTGTTTTTT.